This TCR beta chain was sequenced in a study of blood T cell repertoires in COVID-19. Assay: immunoSEQ multiplex PCR; the TCRdb copy retains only in-frame clones and omits some. The table shows about 220,000 clones, with roughly 87% occurring only once. CDR3 length: 16 residues. Germline lookup yields CDR1 SEHNR and CDR2 FQNEAQ (reference sequence). With V trimmed by 5 bases and J by 0 bases, 4 bases remained unmatched. The chain joins TRBV7-9 to TRBJ2-6; 7 bases line up with TRBD1. The clonotype originates from a middle-aged man with active or convalescent COVID-19. The sample taken for sequencing was peripheral blood. The CDR3 DNA follows: TGTGCCAGCAGCGGGACAGCTAGCTCTGGGGCCAACGTCCTGACTTTC. Encoded protein: CASSGTASSGANVLTF.